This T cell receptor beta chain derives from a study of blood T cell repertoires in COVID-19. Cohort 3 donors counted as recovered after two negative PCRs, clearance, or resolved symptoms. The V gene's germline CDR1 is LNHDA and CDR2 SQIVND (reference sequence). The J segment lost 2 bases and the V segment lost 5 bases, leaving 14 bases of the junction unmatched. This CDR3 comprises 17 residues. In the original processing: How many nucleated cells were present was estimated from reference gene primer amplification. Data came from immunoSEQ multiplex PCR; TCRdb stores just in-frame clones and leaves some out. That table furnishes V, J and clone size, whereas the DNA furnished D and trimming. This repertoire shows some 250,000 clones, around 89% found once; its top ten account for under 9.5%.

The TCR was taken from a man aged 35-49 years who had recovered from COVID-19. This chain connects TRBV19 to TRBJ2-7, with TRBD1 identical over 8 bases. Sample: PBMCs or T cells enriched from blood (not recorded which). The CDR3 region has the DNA TGTGCCAGTAGTCCATCACCCGGACAGGGCGGTGCCTACGAGCAGTACTTC. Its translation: CASSPSPGQGGAYEQYF.